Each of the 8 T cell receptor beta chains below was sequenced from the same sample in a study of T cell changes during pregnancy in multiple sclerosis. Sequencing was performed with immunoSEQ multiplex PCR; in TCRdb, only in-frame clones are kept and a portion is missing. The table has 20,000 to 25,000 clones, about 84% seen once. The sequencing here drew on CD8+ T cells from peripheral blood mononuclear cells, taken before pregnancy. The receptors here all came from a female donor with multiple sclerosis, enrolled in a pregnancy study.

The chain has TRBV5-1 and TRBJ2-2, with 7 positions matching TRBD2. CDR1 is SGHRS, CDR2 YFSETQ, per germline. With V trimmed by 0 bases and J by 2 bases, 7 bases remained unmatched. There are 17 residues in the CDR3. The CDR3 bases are TGCGCCAGCAGCTTGGCTTGGTCGGGACTAAACACCGGGGAGCTGTTTTTT. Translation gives CASSLAWSGLNTGELFF.

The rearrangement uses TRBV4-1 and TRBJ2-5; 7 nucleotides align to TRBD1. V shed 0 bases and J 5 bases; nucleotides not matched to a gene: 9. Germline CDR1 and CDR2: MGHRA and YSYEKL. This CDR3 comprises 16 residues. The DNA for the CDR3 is TGCGCCAGCAGCCAAGAGTCCTACAGGGGAATGGAGACCCAGTACTTC. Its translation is CASSQESYRGMETQYF.

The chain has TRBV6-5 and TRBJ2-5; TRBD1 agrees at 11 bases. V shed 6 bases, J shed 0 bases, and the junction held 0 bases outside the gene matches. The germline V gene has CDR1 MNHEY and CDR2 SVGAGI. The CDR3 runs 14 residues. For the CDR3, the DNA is TGTGCCAGCAGGGACAGGGGGCACCAAGAGACCCAGTACTTC. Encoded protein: CASRDRGHQETQYF.

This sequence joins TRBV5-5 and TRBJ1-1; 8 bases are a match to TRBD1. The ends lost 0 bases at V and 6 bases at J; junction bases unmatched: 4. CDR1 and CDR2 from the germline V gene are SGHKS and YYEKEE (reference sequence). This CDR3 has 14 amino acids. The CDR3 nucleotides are TGTGCCAGCAGCTTGGGTACAGGGGGTCCTGAAGCTTTCTTT. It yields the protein CASSLGTGGPEAFF.

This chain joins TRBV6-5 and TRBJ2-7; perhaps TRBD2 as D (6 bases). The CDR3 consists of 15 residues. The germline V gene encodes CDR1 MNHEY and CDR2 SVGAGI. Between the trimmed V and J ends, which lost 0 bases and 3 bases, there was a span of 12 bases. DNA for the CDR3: TGTGCCAGCAGTTACTCGGAGGGTAGGTACTACGAGCAGTACTTC. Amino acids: CASSYSEGRYYEQYF.

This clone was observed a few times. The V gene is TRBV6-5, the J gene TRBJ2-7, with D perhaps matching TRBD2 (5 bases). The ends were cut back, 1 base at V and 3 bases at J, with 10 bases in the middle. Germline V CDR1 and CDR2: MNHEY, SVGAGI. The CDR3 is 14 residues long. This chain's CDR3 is CASSYYVGDYEQYF. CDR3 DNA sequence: TGTGCCAGCAGTTACTACGTGGGAGACTACGAGCAGTACTTC.

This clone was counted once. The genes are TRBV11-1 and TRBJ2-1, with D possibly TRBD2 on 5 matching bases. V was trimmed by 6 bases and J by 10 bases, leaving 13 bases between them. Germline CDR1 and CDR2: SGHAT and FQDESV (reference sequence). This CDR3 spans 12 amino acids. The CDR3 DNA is TGTGCCAGCAGTCTTCTATGGAGGGAGCAGTTCTTC. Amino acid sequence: CASSLLWREQFF.

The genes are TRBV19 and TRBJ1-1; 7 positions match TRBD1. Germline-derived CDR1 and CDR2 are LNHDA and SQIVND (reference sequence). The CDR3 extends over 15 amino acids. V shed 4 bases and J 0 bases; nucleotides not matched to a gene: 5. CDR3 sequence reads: CASSTGQRLNTEAFF. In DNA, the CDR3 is TGTGCCAGTAGTACGGGACAGCGGTTGAACACTGAAGCTTTCTTT.